This T cell receptor (beta chain) was retrieved from a study of blood T cells in healthy people across ages. The study, taken as a whole, reports: Unsorted PBMCs ruled out conclusive naive versus antigen-experienced comparison. Across the age range, TCR beta diversity per million T cells fell in a roughly linear way.

A J-beta primer mix and a sample-barcoded 5' primer were used in a second PCR of about 7 to 12 cycles. Each cDNA molecule carried a tag from a template-switch adaptor that contained 12 random nucleotides. TCRdb fed the 5' RACE reads into MiXCR, producing one record per CDR3 protein. The sample carries 980,000 or so distinct CDR3 sequences, around 46% recorded once. This clonotype has only a few counts. Its cognate antigen is unknown. CDR3 length: 15 residues. Trimming took off 6 bases at V and 3 bases at J, with 14 bases between the two ends. The rearrangement joins TRBV12-3 or TRBV12-4 to TRBJ2-2, with a tentative D call TRBD2 (6 bases). The TCR comes from a man between 25 and 39 years old in good health. Sequences were obtained from blood. CDR3 amino acids: CASSQLAADTGELFF. CDR3 nucleotides: TGTGCCAGCAGCCAACTAGCAGCCGACACCGGGGAGCTGTTTTTT.